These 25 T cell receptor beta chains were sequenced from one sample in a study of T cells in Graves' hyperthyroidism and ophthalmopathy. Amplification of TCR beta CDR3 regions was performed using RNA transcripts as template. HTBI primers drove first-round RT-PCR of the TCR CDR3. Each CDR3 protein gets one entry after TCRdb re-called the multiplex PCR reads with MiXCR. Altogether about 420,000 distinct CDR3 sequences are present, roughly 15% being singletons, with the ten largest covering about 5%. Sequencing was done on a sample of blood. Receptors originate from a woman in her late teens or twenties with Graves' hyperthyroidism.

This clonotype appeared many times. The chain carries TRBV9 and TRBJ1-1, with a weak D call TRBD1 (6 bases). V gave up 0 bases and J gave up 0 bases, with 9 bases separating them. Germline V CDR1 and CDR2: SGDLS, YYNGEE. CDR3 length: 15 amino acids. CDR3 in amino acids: CASSVDGGLNTEAFF. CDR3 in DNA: TGTGCCAGCAGCGTAGATGGGGGCCTGAACACTGAAGCTTTCTTT.

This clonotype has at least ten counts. DNA of the CDR3: TGTGCCAGCAGTATATACAAGAACTATGGCTACACCTTC. Translating gives CASSIYKNYGYTF. The rearrangement joins TRBV28 to TRBJ1-2; D is undetermined. This CDR3 is built from 13 residues. Per germline, CDR1 MDHEN and CDR2 SYDVKM. V lost 5 bases and J 2 bases, leaving 9 bases between the germline ends.

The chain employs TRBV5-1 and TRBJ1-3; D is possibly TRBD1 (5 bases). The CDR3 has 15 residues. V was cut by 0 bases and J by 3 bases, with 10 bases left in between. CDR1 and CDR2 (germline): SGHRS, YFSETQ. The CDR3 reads CASSLEGSRGNTIYF. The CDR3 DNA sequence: TGCGCCAGCAGCTTGGAGGGGAGTCGTGGAAACACCATATATTTT.

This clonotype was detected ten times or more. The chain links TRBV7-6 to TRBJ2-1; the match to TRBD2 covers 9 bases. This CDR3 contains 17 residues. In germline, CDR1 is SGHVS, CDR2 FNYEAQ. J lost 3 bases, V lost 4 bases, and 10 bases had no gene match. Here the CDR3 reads CASSSHSGSRRYNEQFF. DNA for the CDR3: TGTGCCAGCAGCTCACATAGCGGGAGCCGCCGCTACAATGAGCAGTTCTTC.

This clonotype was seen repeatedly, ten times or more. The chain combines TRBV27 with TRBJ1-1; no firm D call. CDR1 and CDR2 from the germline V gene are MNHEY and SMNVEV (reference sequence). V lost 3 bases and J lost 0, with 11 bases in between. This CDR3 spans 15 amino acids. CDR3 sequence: CASSFKGNMNTEAFF. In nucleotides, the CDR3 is TGTGCCAGCAGTTTTAAAGGGAACATGAACACTGAAGCTTTCTTT.

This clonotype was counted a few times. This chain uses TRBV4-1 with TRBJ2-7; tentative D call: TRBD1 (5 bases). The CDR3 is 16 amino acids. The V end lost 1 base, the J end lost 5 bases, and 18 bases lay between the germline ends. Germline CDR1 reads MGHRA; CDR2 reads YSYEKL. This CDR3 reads CASSQGRETGSHEQYF. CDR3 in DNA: TGCGCCAGCAGCCAAGGCCGTGAAACAGGATCCCACGAGCAGTACTTC.

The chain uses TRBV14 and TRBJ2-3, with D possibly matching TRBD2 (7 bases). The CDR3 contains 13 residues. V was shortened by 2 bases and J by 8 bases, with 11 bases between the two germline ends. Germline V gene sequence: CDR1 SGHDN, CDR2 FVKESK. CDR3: CASSQHREGTQYF. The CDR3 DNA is TGTGCCAGCAGCCAACACAGGGAGGGTACGCAGTATTTT.

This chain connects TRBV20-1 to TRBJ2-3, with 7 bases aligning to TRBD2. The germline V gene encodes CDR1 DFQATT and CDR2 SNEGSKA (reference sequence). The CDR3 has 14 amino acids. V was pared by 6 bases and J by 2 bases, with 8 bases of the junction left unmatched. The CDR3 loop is CSAGTNLNTDTQYF. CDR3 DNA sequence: TGCAGTGCCGGGACTAACCTAAACACAGATACGCAGTATTTT.

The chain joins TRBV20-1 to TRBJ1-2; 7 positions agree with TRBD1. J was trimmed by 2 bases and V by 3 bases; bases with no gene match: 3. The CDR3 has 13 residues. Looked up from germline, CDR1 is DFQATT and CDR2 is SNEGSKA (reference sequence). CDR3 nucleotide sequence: TGCAGTGCTAGTCCGGGACAGAACTATGGCTACACCTTC. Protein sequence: CSASPGQNYGYTF.

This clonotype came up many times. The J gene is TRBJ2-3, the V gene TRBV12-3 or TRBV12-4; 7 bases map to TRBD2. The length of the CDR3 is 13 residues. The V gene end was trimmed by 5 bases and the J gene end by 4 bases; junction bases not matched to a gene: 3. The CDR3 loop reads CASSTAGADTQYF. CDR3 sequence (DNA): TGTGCCAGCAGTACCGCGGGGGCAGATACGCAGTATTTT.

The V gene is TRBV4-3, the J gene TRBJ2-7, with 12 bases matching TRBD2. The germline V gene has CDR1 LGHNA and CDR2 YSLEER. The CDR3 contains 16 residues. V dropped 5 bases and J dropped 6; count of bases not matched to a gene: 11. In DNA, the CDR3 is TGCGCCAGCAGCGCGGGTCTAGCGGGAGGGCCTTCCGAGCAGTACTTC. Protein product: CASSAGLAGGPSEQYF.

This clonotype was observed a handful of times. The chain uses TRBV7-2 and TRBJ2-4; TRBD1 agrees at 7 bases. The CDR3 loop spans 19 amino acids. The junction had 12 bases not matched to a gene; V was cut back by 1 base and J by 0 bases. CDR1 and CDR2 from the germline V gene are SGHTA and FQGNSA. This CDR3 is CASSLGTGVGGLAKNIQYF. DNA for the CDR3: TGTGCCAGCAGCTTAGGAACAGGGGTTGGCGGACTAGCCAAAAACATTCAGTACTTC.

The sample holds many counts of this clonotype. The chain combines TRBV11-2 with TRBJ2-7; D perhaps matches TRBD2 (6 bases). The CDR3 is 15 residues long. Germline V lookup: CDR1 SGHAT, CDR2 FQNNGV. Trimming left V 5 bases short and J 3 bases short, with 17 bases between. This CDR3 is CASSRGAGSHYEQYF. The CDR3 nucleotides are TGTGCCAGCAGCCGCGGGGCCGGGAGTCACTACGAGCAGTACTTC.

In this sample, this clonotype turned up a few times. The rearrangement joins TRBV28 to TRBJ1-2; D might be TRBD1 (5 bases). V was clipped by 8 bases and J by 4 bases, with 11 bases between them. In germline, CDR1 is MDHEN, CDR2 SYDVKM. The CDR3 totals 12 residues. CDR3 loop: CASGASRYGYTF. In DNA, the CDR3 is TGTGCCAGCGGGGCCAGCCGCTATGGCTACACCTTC.

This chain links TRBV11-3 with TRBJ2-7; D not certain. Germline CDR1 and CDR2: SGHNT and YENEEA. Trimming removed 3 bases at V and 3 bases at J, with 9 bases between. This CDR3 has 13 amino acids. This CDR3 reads CASSLGKYYEQYF. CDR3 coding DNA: TGTGCCAGCAGCTTGGGAAAATACTACGAGCAGTACTTC. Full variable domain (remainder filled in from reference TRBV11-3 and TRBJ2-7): EAGVVQSPRYKIIEKKQPVAFWCNPISGHNTLYWYLQNLGQGPELLIRYENEEAVDDSQLPKDRFSAERLKGVDSTLKIQPAELGDSAVYLCASSLGKYYEQYFGPGTRLTVT.

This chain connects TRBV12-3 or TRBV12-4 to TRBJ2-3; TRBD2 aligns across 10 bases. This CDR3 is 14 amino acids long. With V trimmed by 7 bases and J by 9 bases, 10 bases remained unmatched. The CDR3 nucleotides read TGTGCCAGCACCAAAGGACTAGCGGCAGGCACGCAGTATTTT. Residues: CASTKGLAAGTQYF.

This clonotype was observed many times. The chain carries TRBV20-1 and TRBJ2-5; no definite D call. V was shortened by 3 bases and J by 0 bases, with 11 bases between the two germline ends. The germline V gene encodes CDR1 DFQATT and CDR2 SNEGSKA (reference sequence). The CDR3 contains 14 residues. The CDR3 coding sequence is TGCAGTGCTAGCCACCACATGTACCAAGAGACCCAGTACTTC. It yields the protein CSASHHMYQETQYF.

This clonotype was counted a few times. The CDR3 region has the DNA TGTGCCAGCAGTTTCGCAGGGCTGGGGACAGATACGCAGTATTTT. Its protein is CASSFAGLGTDTQYF. The J gene is TRBJ2-3, the V gene TRBV27; a weak D match, TRBD1 (5 bases). CDR3 length: 15 amino acids. V lost 3 bases and J lost 3, with 13 bases in between. CDR1 is MNHEY, CDR2 SMNVEV, per germline (reference sequence).

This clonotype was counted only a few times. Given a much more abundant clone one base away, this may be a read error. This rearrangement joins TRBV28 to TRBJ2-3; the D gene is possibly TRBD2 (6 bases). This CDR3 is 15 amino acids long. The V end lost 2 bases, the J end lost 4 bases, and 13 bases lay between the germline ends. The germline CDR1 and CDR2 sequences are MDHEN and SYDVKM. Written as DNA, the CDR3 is TGTGCCAGCAGTTTAGCCCGACTAGTGGCAGATACGCAGTATTTT. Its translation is CASSLARLVADTQYF.

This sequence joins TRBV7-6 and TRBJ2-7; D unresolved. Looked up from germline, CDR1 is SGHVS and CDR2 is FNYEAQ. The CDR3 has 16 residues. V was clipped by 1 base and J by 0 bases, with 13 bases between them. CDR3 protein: CASSLGAGSSSYEQYF. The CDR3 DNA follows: TGTGCCAGCAGCTTAGGGGCCGGCTCAAGCTCCTACGAGCAGTACTTC.

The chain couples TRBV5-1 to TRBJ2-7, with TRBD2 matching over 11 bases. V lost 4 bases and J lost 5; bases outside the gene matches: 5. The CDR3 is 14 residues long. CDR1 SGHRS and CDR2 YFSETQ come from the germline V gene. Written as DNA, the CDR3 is TGCGCCAGCAGCGCAGAGACTAGCGGGAACGAGCAGTACTTC. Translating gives CASSAETSGNEQYF.

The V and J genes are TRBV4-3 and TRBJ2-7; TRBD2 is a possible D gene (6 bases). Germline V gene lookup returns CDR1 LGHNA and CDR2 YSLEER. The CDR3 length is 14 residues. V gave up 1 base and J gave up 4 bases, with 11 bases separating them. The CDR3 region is CASSQGHGGYEQYF. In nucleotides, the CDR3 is TGCGCCAGCAGCCAAGGACATGGAGGGTACGAGCAGTACTTC.

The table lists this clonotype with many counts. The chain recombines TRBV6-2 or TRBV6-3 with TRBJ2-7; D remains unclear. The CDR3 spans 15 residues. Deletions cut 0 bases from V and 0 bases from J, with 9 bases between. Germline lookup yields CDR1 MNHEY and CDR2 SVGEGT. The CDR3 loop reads CASSYSHSPSYEQYF. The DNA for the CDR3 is TGTGCCAGCAGTTACTCACACAGTCCCTCCTACGAGCAGTACTTC.

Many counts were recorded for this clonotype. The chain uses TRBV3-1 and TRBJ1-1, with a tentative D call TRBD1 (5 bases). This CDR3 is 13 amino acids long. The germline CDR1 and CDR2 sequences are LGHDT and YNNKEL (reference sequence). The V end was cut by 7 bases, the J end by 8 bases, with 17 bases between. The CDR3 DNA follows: TGTGCCAGCACCCGTGGACACGGGGGGGAAGCTTTCTTT. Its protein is CASTRGHGGEAFF.

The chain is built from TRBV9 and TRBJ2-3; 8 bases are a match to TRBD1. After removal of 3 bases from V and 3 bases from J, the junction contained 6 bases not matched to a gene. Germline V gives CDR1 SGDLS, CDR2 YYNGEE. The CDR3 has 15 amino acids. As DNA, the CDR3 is TGTGCCAGCAGCGCAGGAGGACAGGGAACAGATACGCAGTATTTT. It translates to CASSAGGQGTDTQYF.